This T cell receptor (beta chain) was found in a study of blood T cell repertoires in COVID-19. About the research overall: Acute and convalescent COVID-19 specimens originated in the United States, Italy and Spain. PBMCs, B-cell-depleted T cells, or T cells were the source of the cDNA or gDNA that made up the material.

This clone was picked up one time. Original data processing: Nucleated cell counts were estimated from reference gene primer amplification. The table came from immunoSEQ multiplex PCR; TCRdb's copy has only in-frame clones and leaves some out. V and J calls and clone size are given by that table; D and trimming were obtained from the DNA. The sample lists some 240,000 clones, approximately 88% occurring once. The CDR3 runs to 13 residues. Trimming cost V 8 bases and J 7 bases; bases outside gene matches: 8. From germline, CDR1 is SEHNR and CDR2 FQNEAQ (reference sequence). This TCR derives from a man aged 55 to 70 who had recovered from COVID-19. The sample comprised peripheral blood. The chain recombines TRBV7-9 with TRBJ2-7, with 10 bases fitting TRBD2. In nucleotides, the CDR3 is TGTGCCAGCGGGCTAGCGGGAGTGTTAGAGCAGTACTTC. It specifies CASGLAGVLEQYF.